This TCR beta chain was recorded in a study of regulatory T cells in long-lasting Graves disease. Time point described: newly diagnosed GD, antithyroid drugs for less than 3 months. Extracted RNA from PBMCs served as the source of the TCR library. Assembly of TCR beta libraries relied on iRepertoire HTBI primers together with Arm-PCR of CDR3 regions. TCRdb used MiXCR to reprocess the multiplex PCR reads, holding one entry per CDR3 protein. The sample consists of 410,000 or so distinct CDR3 sequences, approximately 15% of them appearing once. The germline V and J ends were trimmed by 5 bases and 2 bases, with 12 bases remaining between them. The CDR3 is made up of 14 amino acids. Germline CDR1 SGHVS, CDR2 FNYEAQ. This clonotype appeared many times. These data were also reused for a study on T cells in Graves' hyperthyroidism and ophthalmopathy.

Sequencing used peripheral blood mononuclear cells (PBMCs), obtained at new diagnosis, from a patient treated with antithyroid drugs. The gene calls are TRBV7-6 and TRBJ1-1; D may be TRBD1 (6 bases). The sequence was collected from a woman aged 25-40 years with Graves disease. CDR3 nucleotides: TGTGCCAGCAGCCCCGACAGGTCCAACACTGAAGCTTTCTTT. Protein: CASSPDRSNTEAFF.